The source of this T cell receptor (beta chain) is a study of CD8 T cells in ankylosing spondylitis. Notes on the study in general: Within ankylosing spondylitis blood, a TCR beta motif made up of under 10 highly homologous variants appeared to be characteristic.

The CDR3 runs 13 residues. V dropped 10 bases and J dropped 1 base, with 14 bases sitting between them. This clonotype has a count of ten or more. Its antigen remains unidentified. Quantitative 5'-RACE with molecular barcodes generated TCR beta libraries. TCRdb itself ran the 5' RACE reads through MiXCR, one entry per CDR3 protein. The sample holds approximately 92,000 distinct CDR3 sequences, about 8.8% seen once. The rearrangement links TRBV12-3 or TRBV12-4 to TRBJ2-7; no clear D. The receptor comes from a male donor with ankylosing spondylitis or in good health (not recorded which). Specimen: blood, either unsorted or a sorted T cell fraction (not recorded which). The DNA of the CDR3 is TGTGCCATCTTGGAGAGAAAGTCCTACGAGCAGTACTTC. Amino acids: CAILERKSYEQYF.